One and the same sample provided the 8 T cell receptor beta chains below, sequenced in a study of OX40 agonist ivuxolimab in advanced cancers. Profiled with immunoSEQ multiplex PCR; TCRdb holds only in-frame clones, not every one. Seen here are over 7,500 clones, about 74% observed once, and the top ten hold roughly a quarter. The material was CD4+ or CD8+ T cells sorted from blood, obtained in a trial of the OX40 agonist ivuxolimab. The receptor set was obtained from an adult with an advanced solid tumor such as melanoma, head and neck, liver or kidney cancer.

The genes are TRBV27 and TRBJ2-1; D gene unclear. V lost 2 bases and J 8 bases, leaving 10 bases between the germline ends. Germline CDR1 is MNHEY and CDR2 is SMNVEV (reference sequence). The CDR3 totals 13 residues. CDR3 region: CASSLDRPYEQFF. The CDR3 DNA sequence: TGTGCCAGCAGTTTAGACCGACCGTATGAGCAGTTCTTC.

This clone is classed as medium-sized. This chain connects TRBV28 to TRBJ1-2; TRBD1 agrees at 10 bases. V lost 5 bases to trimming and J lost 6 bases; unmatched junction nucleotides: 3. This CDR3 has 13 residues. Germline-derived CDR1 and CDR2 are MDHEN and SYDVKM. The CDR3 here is CASSDRGRDGYTF. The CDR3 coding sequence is TGTGCCAGCAGTGACAGGGGGCGGGATGGCTACACCTTC.

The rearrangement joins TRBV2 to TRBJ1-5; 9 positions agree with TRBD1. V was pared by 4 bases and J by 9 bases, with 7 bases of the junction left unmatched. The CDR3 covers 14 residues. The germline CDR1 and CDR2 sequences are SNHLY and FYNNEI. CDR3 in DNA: TGTGCCAGCAGTGGGGGACAGGGCCGCCCGCCCCAGCATTTT. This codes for CASSGGQGRPPQHF.

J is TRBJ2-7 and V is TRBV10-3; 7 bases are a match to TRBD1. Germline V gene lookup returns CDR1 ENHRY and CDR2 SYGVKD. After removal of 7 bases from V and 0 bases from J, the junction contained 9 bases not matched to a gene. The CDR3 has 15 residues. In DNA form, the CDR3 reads TGTGCCATCACTCCTGAGAGGGACAGCTCCTACGAGCAGTACTTC. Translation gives CAITPERDSSYEQYF.

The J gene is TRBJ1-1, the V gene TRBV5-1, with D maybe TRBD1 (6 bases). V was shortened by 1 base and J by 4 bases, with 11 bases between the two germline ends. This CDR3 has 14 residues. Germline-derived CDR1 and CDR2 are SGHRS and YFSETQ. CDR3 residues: CASSLLGGPTEAFF. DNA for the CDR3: TGCGCCAGCAGCTTGTTAGGGGGGCCCACTGAAGCTTTCTTT. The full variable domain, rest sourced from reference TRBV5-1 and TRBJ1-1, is KAGVTQTPRYLIKTRGQQVTLSCSPISGHRSVSWYQQTPGQGLQFLFEYFSETQRNKGNFPGRFSGRQFSNSRSEMNVSTLELGDSALYLCASSLLGGPTEAFFGQGTRLTVV.

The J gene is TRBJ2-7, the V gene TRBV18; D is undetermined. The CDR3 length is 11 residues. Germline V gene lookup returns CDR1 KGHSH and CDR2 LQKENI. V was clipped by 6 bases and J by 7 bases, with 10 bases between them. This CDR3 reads CASSSASEQYF. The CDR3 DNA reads TGTGCCAGCTCCTCCGCCTCTGAGCAGTACTTC. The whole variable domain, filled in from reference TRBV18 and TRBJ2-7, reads NAGVMQNPRHLVRRRGQEARLRCSPMKGHSHVYWYRQLPEEGLKFMVYLQKENIIDESGMPKERFSAEFPKEGPSILRIQQVVRGDSAAYFCASSSASEQYFGPGTRLTVT.

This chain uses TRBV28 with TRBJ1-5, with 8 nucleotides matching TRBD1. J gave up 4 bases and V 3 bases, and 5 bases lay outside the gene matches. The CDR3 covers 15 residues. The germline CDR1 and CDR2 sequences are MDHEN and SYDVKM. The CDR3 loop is CASSLLQGGNQPQHF. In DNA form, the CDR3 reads TGTGCCAGCAGTTTGTTACAGGGGGGGAATCAGCCCCAGCATTTT.

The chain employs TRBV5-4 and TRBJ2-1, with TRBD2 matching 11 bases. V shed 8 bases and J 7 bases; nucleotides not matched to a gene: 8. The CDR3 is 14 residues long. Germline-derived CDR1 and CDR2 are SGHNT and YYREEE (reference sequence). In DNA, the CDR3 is TGTGCCAGTATGACTAGCGGGATTCGGAATGAGCAGTTCTTC. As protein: CASMTSGIRNEQFF.